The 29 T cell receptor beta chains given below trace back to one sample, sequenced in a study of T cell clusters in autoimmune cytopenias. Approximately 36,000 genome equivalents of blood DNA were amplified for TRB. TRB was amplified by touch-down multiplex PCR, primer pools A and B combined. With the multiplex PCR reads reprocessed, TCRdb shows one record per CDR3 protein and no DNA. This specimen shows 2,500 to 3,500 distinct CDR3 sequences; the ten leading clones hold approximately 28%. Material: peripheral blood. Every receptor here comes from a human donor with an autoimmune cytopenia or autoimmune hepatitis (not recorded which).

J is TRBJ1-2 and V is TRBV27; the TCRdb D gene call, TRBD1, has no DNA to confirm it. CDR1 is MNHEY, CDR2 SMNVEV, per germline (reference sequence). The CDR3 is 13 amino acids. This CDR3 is CASRPPGDRGYTF.

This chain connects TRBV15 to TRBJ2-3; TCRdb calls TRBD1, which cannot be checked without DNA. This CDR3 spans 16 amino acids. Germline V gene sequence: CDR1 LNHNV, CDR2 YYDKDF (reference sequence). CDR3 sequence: CATSRGQGDRTDTQYF. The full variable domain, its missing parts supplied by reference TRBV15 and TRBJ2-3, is DAMVIQNPRYQVTQFGKPVTLSCSQTLNHNVMYWYQQKSSQAPKLLFHYYDKDFNNEADTPDNFQSRRPNTSFCFLDIRSPGLGDTAMYLCATSRGQGDRTDTQYFGPGTRLTVL.

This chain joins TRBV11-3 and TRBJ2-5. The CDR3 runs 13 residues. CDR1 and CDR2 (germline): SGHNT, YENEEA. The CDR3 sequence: CASSFVNQETQYF.

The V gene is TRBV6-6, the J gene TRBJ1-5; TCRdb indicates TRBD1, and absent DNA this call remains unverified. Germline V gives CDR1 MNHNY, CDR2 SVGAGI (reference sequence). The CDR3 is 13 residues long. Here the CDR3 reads CASTPGANQPQHF.

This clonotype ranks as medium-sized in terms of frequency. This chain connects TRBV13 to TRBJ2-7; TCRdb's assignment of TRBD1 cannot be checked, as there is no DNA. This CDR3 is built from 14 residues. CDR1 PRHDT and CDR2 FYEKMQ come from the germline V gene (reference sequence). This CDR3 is CASSQQGGRNEQYF.

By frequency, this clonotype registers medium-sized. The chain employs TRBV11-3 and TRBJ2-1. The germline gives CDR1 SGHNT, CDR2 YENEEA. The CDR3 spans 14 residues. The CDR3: CASGLYSSYNEQFF.

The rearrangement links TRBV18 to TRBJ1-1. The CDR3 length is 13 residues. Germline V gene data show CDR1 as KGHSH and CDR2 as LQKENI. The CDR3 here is CASSSDLNTEAFF.

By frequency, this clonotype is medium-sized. The CDR3 here is CASSSGPNTEAFF. The rearrangement links TRBV12-3 or TRBV12-4 to TRBJ1-1. This CDR3 region has 13 residues.

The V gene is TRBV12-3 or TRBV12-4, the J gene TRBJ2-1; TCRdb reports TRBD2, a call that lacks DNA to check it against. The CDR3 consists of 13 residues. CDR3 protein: CASGTSGYNEQFF.

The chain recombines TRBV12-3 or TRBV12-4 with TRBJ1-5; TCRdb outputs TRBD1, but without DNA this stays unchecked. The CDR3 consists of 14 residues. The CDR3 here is CASSRTGGWQPQHF.

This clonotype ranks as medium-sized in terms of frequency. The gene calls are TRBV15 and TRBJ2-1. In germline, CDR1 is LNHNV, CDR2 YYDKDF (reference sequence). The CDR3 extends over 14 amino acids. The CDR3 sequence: CATATKPNYNEQFF.

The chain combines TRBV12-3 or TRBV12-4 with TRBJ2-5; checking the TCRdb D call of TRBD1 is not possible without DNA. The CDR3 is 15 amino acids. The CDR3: CASSISQGRGETQYF.

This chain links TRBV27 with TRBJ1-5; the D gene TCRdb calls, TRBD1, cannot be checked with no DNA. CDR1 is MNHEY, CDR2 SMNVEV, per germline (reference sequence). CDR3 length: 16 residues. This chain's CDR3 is CASSLYAGGADQPQHF.

The CDR3 sequence: CAIRKTSGTIYEQYF. This chain connects TRBV10-3 to TRBJ2-7; the TCRdb call, TRBD2, lacks DNA for checking. This CDR3 has 15 amino acids. Germline CDR1 reads ENHRY; CDR2 reads SYGVKD.

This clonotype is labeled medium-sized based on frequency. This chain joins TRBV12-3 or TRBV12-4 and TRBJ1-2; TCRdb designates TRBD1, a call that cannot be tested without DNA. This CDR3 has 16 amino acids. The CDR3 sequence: CASSYLAPTGNNGYTF.

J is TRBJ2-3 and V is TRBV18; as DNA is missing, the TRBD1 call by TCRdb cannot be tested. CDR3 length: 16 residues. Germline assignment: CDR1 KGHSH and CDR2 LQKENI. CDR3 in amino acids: CASSPRGRGYTDTQYF.

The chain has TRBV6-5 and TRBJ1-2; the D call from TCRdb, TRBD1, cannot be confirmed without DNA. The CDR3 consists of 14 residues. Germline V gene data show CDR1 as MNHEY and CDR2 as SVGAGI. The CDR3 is CASSYGEGLNGYTF.

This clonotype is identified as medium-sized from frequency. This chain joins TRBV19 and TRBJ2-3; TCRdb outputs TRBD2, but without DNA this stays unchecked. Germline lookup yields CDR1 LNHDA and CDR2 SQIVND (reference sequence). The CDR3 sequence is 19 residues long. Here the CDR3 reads CASTPGLAGARSSTDTQYF.

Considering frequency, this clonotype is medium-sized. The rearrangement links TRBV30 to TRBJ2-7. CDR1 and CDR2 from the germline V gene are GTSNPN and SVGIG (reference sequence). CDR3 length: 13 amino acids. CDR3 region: CAWSSDRTYEQYF.

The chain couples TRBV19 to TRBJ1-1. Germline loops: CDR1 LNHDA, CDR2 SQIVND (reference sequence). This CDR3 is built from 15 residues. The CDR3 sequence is CASMEGRGMNTEAFF.

The CDR3 loop reads CASSLGTENYGYTF. The rearrangement links TRBV13 to TRBJ1-2. CDR3 length: 14 residues. Per the germline V gene, CDR1 is PRHDT and CDR2 is FYEKMQ (reference sequence).

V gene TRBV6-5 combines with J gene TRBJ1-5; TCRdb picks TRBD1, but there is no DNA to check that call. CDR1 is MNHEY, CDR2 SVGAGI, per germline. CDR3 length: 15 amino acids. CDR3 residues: CASSYSSRGQQPQHF.

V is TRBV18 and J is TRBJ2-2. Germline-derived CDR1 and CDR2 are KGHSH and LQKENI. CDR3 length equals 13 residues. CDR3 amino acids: CASSPQAEGELFF.

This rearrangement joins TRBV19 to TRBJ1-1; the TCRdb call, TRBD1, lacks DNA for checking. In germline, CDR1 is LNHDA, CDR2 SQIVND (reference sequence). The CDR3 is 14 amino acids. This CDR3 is CASSSWTGGAEAFF.

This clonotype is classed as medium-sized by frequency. The CDR3 loop is CASSSEGANYGYTF. The chain has TRBV6-5 and TRBJ1-2. CDR1 is MNHEY and CDR2 is SVGAGI in the germline V gene. The CDR3 runs to 14 residues.

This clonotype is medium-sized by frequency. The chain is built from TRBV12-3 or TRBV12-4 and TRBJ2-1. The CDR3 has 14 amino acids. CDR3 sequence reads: CASSFMGSYNEQFF.

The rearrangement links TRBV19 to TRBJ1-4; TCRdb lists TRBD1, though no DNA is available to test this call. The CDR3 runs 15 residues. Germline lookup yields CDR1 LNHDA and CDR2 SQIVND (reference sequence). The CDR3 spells CASSNPTDSNEKLFF.

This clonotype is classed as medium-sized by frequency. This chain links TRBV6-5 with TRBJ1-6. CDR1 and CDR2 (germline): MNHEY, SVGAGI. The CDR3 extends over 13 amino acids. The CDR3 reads CASRAELNSPLHF.

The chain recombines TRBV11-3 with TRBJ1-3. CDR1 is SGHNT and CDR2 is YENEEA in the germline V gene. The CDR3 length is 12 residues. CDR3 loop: CASSLNQYTIYF. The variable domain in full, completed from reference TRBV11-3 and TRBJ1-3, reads EAGVVQSPRYKIIEKKQPVAFWCNPISGHNTLYWYLQNLGQGPELLIRYENEEAVDDSQLPKDRFSAERLKGVDSTLKIQPAELGDSAVYLCASSLNQYTIYFGEGSWLTVV.